This TCR beta chain was recovered during a study of blood T cell repertoires in COVID-19. Ages ranged from about 18 to 100 years, with residence in 24 US areas. The table came from immunoSEQ multiplex PCR; TCRdb's copy has only in-frame clones and leaves some out. The top ten clones hold roughly 3.2% of a sample with about 190,000 clones, 70% to 85% of them seen once. The V and J ends lost 6 bases and 5 bases respectively, with 15 bases between them. Germline CDR1 reads MNHEY; CDR2 reads SVGAGI. This CDR3 contains 14 residues. The TCR comes from a woman aged 25 to 39 who had recovered from COVID-19. The sequenced material came from PBMCs or T cells enriched from blood (not recorded which). This rearrangement joins TRBV6-5 to TRBJ2-3; possibly TRBD2 for D (5 bases). The CDR3: CASREDGSRDTQYF. The DNA of the CDR3 is TGTGCCAGCAGGGAGGACGGGTCGAGAGATACGCAGTATTTT.